These 28 T cell receptor beta chains originate from one sample sequenced in a study of vaccination and CD4 T cells after COVID-19. This sample's treatment: approximately 9-day PBMC culture with coronavirus spike peptide pools or control peptides (ViraFEST assay). The study sequenced cultured CD4+ T cell DNA using the Oncomine TCR Beta short-read assay. TCRdb ran MiXCR on the PCR reads and lists one entry per CDR3 protein. The sample contains just under 20,000 distinct CDR3 sequences, roughly three fifths of which appear only once. No antigen has been assigned to these receptors. Sequenced material: CD4+ T cells from blood, cultured in vitro. All receptors come from a human donor who had recovered from COVID-19.

The chain carries TRBV28 and TRBJ2-7; D unresolved. V gave up 7 bases and J gave up 3 bases, with 28 bases separating them. This CDR3 has 18 amino acids. The germline V gene has CDR1 MDHEN and CDR2 SYDVKM. The CDR3 nucleotides are TGTGCCAGCACCACGTCCCCCGGTCCGGGCCCATCTAACTACGAGCAGTACTTC. It encodes CASTTSPGPGPSNYEQYF.

This rearrangement joins TRBV12-3 or TRBV12-4 to TRBJ2-1; 8 nucleotides align to TRBD1. Unmatched junction bases numbered 8, after V lost 6 bases and J lost 7 bases. CDR3 size: 14 residues. CDR3 in amino acids: CASRRQGRGNEQFF. CDR3 in DNA: TGTGCCAGCAGGCGACAGGGGCGTGGGAATGAGCAGTTCTTC.

V and J are TRBV7-9 and TRBJ1-2; D remains unclear. The CDR3 length is 13 residues. CDR1 is SEHNR, CDR2 FQNEAQ, per germline (reference sequence). V was pared by 6 bases and J by 6 bases, with 14 bases between. The CDR3 here is CASSLTGQNGYTF. The CDR3 region has the DNA TGTGCCAGCAGTTTGACGGGTCAAAATGGCTACACCTTC.

This chain joins TRBV9 and TRBJ2-5, with 7 bases fitting TRBD1. Per the germline V gene, CDR1 is SGDLS and CDR2 is YYNGEE. The CDR3 sequence is 14 residues long. Trimming took 0 bases from V and 5 from J; bases not matched to a gene: 4. CDR3 coding DNA: TGTGCCAGCAGCGTAGCAGGGGGTGTTGAGACCCAGTACTTC. This encodes CASSVAGGVETQYF.

Within the sample, this clonotype is medium-sized. The CDR3 DNA is TGTGCCAGCAGCTTAACCCGGCCGAGCCGTGAAGCTTTCTTT. This codes for CASSLTRPSREAFF. The chain combines TRBV11-2 with TRBJ1-1, with unresolved D. The CDR3 totals 14 residues. The germline gives CDR1 SGHAT, CDR2 FQNNGV. V was cut by 2 bases and J by 7 bases, with 14 bases left in between.

The chain combines TRBV21-1 with TRBJ1-5. TRBV21-1 has pseudogene status. The CDR3 has 15 residues. CDR3 DNA sequence: TGTGCCAGCAGCAAAAGCCGGGACTCCAATCAGCCCCAGCATTTT. Its translation is CASSKSRDSNQPQHF.

This clonotype was counted only a few times. This chain links TRBV6-5 with TRBJ1-2; D perhaps matches TRBD1 (5 bases). The CDR3 extends over 12 amino acids. Germline V gene sequence: CDR1 MNHEY, CDR2 SVGAGI. The V end was cut by 4 bases, the J end by 8 bases, with 11 bases between. CDR3 sequence (DNA): TGTGCCAGCAGTTTACCGAGGGACGGCTACACCTTC. Amino acids: CASSLPRDGYTF.

The chain has TRBV12-3 or TRBV12-4 and TRBJ1-2, with D possibly matching TRBD1 (5 bases). V was trimmed by 6 bases and J by 1 base, leaving 15 bases between them. The CDR3 extends over 15 amino acids. CDR3 residues: CASSDRTSINYGYTF. The CDR3 nucleotides read TGTGCCAGCAGCGACCGGACATCCATTAACTATGGCTACACCTTC.

The chain employs TRBV28 and TRBJ2-2; D is ambiguous. The CDR3 consists of 13 residues. CDR1 and CDR2 (germline): MDHEN, SYDVKM. V was clipped by 7 bases and J by 0 bases, with 6 bases between them. CDR3 nucleotides: TGTGCCAGCACGGAGACGAACACCGGGGAGCTGTTTTTT. Amino acids: CASTETNTGELFF.

The V gene is TRBV15, the J gene TRBJ1-4, with D hard to call. Deletions cut 0 bases from V and 5 bases from J, with 10 bases between. Germline values: CDR1 LNHNV, CDR2 YYDKDF (reference sequence). The CDR3 extends over 15 amino acids. This CDR3 is CATSRDRRYNEKLFF. In DNA form, the CDR3 reads TGTGCCACCAGCAGAGATCGACGATACAATGAAAAACTGTTTTTT.

This sequence joins TRBV6-2 or TRBV6-3 and TRBJ1-5; D not resolved. The CDR3 extends over 16 amino acids. CDR1 and CDR2 (germline): MNHEY, SVGEGT. V lost 0 bases to trimming and J lost 6 bases, with 15 bases between them. In nucleotides, the CDR3 is TGTGCCAGCAGTTACTCGAATGCTGGGAAAGGTCAGCCCCAGCATTTT. Protein sequence: CASSYSNAGKGQPQHF.

CDR3 sequence: CASSFQRHGLGTEAFF. CDR3 coding DNA: TGTGCCAGCAGCTTCCAACGACACGGCCTGGGGACTGAAGCTTTCTTT. This chain links TRBV21-1 with TRBJ1-1. TRBV21-1 is annotated as a pseudogene. The CDR3 length is 16 residues.

The chain couples TRBV7-2 to TRBJ1-3; D gene ambiguous. Germline CDR1 and CDR2: SGHTA and FQGNSA. Trimming took 2 bases from V and 0 from J, leaving 8 bases between them. The CDR3 is 15 residues long. The CDR3 DNA is TGTGCCAGCAGCTTAATGAAGGGCTCTGGAAACACCATATATTTT. This encodes CASSLMKGSGNTIYF.

The V call is TRBV2, the J call TRBJ2-1; 9 positions agree with TRBD2. Germline CDR1 reads SNHLY; CDR2 reads FYNNEI. The CDR3 totals 16 residues. V was pared by 2 bases and J by 4 bases, with 6 bases of the junction left unmatched. Written as DNA, the CDR3 is TGTGCCAGCAGTGAACGGCGGGGGGGCCGGTACAATGAGCAGTTCTTC. As protein: CASSERRGGRYNEQFF.

This chain connects TRBV29-1 to TRBJ1-1; 8 bases match TRBD1. Germline assignment: CDR1 SQVTM and CDR2 ANQGSEA. The CDR3 sequence is 13 residues long. V trimming: 7 bases; J trimming: 2 bases; junction bases outside the gene matches: 6. CDR3 loop: CSAVDRANTEAFF. The CDR3 DNA follows: TGCAGCGCCGTGGACAGGGCCAACACTGAAGCTTTCTTT. Together with reference TRBV29-1 and TRBJ1-1, the CDR3 gives the full variable domain: SAVISQKPSRDICQRGTSLTIQCQVDSQVTMMFWYRQQPGQSLTLIATANQGSEATYESGFVIDKFPISRPNLTFSTLTVSNMSPEDSSIYLCSAVDRANTEAFFGQGTRLTVV.

The rearrangement joins TRBV7-3 to TRBJ2-2, with D uncertain. The ends were cut back, 6 bases at V and 5 bases at J, with 13 bases in the middle. The CDR3 covers 14 residues. Germline V lookup: CDR1 SGHTA, CDR2 FQGTGA. CDR3 nucleotides: TGTGCCAGCAGTTGGGGTCGTGGGACCGGGGAGCTGTTTTTT. Translated, it gives CASSWGRGTGELFF.

This sequence joins TRBV6-2 or TRBV6-3 and TRBJ2-7, with D possibly being TRBD1 (6 bases). Trimming removed 7 bases from V and 0 bases from J, with 10 bases in between. CDR3 length: 13 amino acids. Looked up from germline, CDR1 is MNHEY and CDR2 is SVGEGT. The CDR3 bases are TGTGCCAGCAATGACAGGCCCTCCTACGAGCAGTACTTC. Encoded protein: CASNDRPSYEQYF.

This clonotype was seen only a few times. The rearrangement links TRBV2 to TRBJ1-5; 7 positions agree with TRBD1. The CDR3 runs 14 residues. V lost 4 bases to trimming and J lost 5 bases; unmatched junction nucleotides: 5. The germline V gene encodes CDR1 SNHLY and CDR2 FYNNEI. As DNA, the CDR3 is TGTGCCAGCAGTGGTACAGGGGCATATCAGCCCCAGCATTTT. Translation: CASSGTGAYQPQHF.

The chain employs TRBV24-1 and TRBJ2-7; no reliable D call. The V end was cut by 6 bases, the J end by 2 bases, with 13 bases between. Per the germline V gene, CDR1 is KGHDR and CDR2 is SFDVKD. The CDR3 runs 14 residues. CDR3 protein: CATSPSRPPYEQYF. CDR3 coding DNA: TGTGCCACCAGTCCGTCCAGGCCCCCCTACGAGCAGTACTTC.

The chain has TRBV19 and TRBJ1-5; perhaps TRBD1 as D (6 bases). V lost 3 bases and J 7 bases, leaving 16 bases between the germline ends. The germline CDR1 and CDR2 sequences are LNHDA and SQIVND (reference sequence). The CDR3 has 15 residues. The CDR3 nucleotides read TGTGCCAGTAGTATTTCAGGGGTCAGGGGCCAGCCCCAGCATTTT. The encoded protein is CASSISGVRGQPQHF.

The chain couples TRBV7-2 to TRBJ2-2; 9 bases are shared with TRBD2. This CDR3 contains 15 residues. The trim removed 1 base at V and 5 bases at J, leaving 2 bases unmatched. The germline V gene has CDR1 SGHTA and CDR2 FQGNSA. The CDR3, as DNA: TGTGCCAGCAGCTTAGGGCTAGCGGGAACCGGGGAGCTGTTTTTT. It codes for CASSLGLAGTGELFF.

The rearrangement links TRBV30 to TRBJ2-5; D not resolved. This CDR3 is built from 11 residues. CDR1 is GTSNPN, CDR2 SVGIG, per germline (reference sequence). Trimming left V 1 base short and J 5 bases short, with 5 bases between. CDR3 residues: CAWSEWETQYF. The CDR3 DNA is TGTGCCTGGAGTGAATGGGAGACCCAGTACTTC.

The chain joins TRBV5-4 to TRBJ2-1; tentatively, D is TRBD2 (6 bases). V was shortened by 1 base and J by 0 bases, with 8 bases between the two germline ends. The CDR3 runs to 15 residues. From germline, CDR1 is SGHNT and CDR2 YYREEE (reference sequence). The CDR3 loop is CASSLSGSSYNEQFF. DNA of the CDR3: TGTGCCAGCAGCTTGTCCGGGAGCTCCTACAATGAGCAGTTCTTC.

The chain employs TRBV5-4 and TRBJ1-2, with D possibly TRBD1 on 5 matching bases. Germline values: CDR1 SGHNT, CDR2 YYREEE (reference sequence). With 6 bases removed from V and 0 bases from J, the gap between germline ends came to 18 bases. This CDR3 comprises 16 residues. DNA of the CDR3: TGTGCCAGCACGGGATCCAGTGGGGGTCCTAACTATGGCTACACCTTC. Its protein product is CASTGSSGGPNYGYTF. Based on the CDR3 plus reference TRBV5-4 and TRBJ1-2, the full variable domain is ETGVTQSPTHLIKTRGQQVTLRCSSQSGHNTVSWYQQALGQGPQFIFQYYREEENGRGNFPPRFSGLQFPNYSSELNVNALELDDSALYLCASTGSSGGPNYGYTFGSGTRLTVV.

By share of the sample, this clonotype is medium-sized. The rearrangement links TRBV20-1 to TRBJ2-7; D is ambiguous. The V end lost 5 bases, the J end lost 0 bases, and 17 bases lay between the germline ends. The CDR3 consists of 15 residues. The germline V gene encodes CDR1 DFQATT and CDR2 SNEGSKA (reference sequence). The CDR3 sequence: CSAPIVGSSSYEQYF. In DNA form, the CDR3 reads TGCAGTGCTCCGATCGTGGGCAGTTCCTCCTACGAGCAGTACTTC.

This clonotype was counted between two and nine times. The genes are TRBV7-9 and TRBJ1-1; D is unresolved. Between the trimmed V and J ends, which lost 0 bases and 5 bases, there was a span of 7 bases. CDR3 length equals 13 residues. Germline V gene sequence: CDR1 SEHNR, CDR2 FQNEAQ (reference sequence). Here the CDR3 reads CASSLALATEAFF. In DNA form, the CDR3 reads TGTGCCAGCAGCTTAGCCCTGGCGACTGAAGCTTTCTTT.

This chain uses TRBV20-1 with TRBJ1-4, with a possible D match to TRBD1 (5 bases). Deletions cut 3 bases from V and 4 bases from J, with 15 bases between. Germline values: CDR1 DFQATT, CDR2 SNEGSKA (reference sequence). The CDR3 extends over 15 amino acids. CDR3 sequence: CSARLLGQGNEKLFF. The CDR3 region has the DNA TGCAGTGCTAGGCTACTGGGGCAGGGTAATGAAAAACTGTTTTTT.

Concerning this clonotype itself: Mismatch with germline at one junction end may stem from a read error. The V gene is TRBV7-7, the J gene TRBJ2-1; 8 bases fit TRBD1. Germline CDR1 SSHAT, CDR2 FNYEAQ (reference sequence). The CDR3 length is 13 residues. For the CDR3, the DNA is TGTGCTAGCAGCTCGGGACAGGAGGGTGAGCAGTTCTTC. Its translation: CASSSGQEGEQFF.